This T cell receptor (beta chain) was identified in a study of glioma-infiltrating T cells after dendritic cell vaccination. Background on the study: Samples are from glioblastoma patients in Phase I and II dendritic cell vaccine trials. Three intradermal dendritic cell vaccine injections were given every two weeks.

V shed 4 bases and J 4 bases; nucleotides not matched to a gene: 10. CDR3 length: 16 amino acids. The V gene's germline CDR1 is LNHDA and CDR2 SQIVND (reference sequence). Method: immunoSEQ multiplex PCR; TCRdb's copy keeps in-frame clones and lacks some. Of 75,000 to 100,000 clones listed, around 80% are singletons. The chain links TRBV19 to TRBJ1-2; 9 nucleotides line up with TRBD1. Sequenced material: blood, taken before dendritic cell vaccination. This sequence was found in a human donor with glioblastoma. CDR3 protein: CASSNPGQGSRYGYTF. The CDR3 DNA is TGTGCCAGTAGTAATCCGGGACAGGGTAGTCGCTATGGCTACACCTTC.